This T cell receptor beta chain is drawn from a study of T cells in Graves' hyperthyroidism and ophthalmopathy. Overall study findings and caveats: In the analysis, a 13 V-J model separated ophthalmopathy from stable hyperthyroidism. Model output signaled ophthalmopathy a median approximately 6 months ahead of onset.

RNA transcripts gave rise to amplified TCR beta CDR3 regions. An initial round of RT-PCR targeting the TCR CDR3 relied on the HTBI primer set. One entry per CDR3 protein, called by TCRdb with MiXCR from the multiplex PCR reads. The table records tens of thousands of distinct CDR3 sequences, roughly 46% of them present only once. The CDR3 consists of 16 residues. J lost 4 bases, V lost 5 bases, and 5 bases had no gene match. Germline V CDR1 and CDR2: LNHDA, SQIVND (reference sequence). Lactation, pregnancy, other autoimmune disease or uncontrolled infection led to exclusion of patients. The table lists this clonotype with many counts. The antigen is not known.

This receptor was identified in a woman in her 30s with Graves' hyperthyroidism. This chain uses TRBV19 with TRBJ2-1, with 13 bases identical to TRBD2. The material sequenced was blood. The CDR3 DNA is TGTGCCAGTAGTTCCGGGACTAGCGGGAATTACAATGAGCAGTTCTTC. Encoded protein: CASSSGTSGNYNEQFF.